This T cell receptor (beta chain) was obtained from a study of cytomegalovirus exposure and HLA in healthy donors (dated by TCRdb to about 2017). Some background on the complete study: In an earlier analysis of around 540 of the donors, around 290 Gb of sequence data and some 100 million unique TCR beta sequences from roughly 200 million T cells were reported. Approximately 310 gigabases of sequencing data and approximately 80 million unique TCR sequences were included in an early release covering under 650 HLA-typed donors. The genetic ancestry cluster associated with self-reported Caucasian donors included approximately 85% of the roughly 380 genotyped donors. The study was designed to test whether signatures of past pathogen exposure could be identified by cataloging public T cell receptors. The study used immunosequencing to profile the T cell repertoires of 670 or so subjects and linked those repertoires to cytomegalovirus serostatus. A separate validation cohort of roughly 130 different subjects was used in addition to the roughly 700-subject first cohort. To predict cytomegalovirus infection status, the study brought together high-throughput TCR immunosequencing, statistical association of individual TCRs with disease status, and machine learning. In a later analysis, previously published TCR beta repertoires from hundreds of donors were re-analyzed and high-resolution HLA genotyping was added so that TCR occurrence patterns could be studied. In the later analysis, no new phenotypic data were used to find candidate immune exposures; instead, reliance was placed on TCR beta sequences and their occurrence across donors. In an earlier analysis of more than 550 of the donors, high-throughput TCR beta sequencing was used to judge whether each TCR beta V gene segment behaved as functional or pseudogenic. Donor age, sex, ethnicity and CMV serostatus were collected together with the repertoire data. A later genetic analysis used genome-wide SNP genotypes for about 65% of the 666 donors, treating that subset as a discovery cohort. All discovery cohort repertoires had been generated using a single sequencing platform. HLA typing covered class I and class II loci at four-digit resolution. Typing coverage varied by locus: roughly 620-630 donors for A, B, C, DRB1 and DQB1; more than 500 for DQA1; over 600 for DPA1; 450 to 480 for DPB1. Several DR-DQ haplotypes were handled as single units for association and clustering because linkage in the cohort was strong. Across 398 genotyped donors of the cohort, an average of about 240,000 unique TCR beta nucleotide sequences per donor were sequenced, and 15% to 20% of those sequences were non-productive. Broad study findings and their caveats: The classifier was reported to diagnose cytomegalovirus status with high specificity and sensitivity in both the original and validation cohorts. Most TCR sequences were seen in very few donors, while some public TCRs were found in many individuals. Fewer than 20 rarely observed V segments, including chromosome 9 orphons, were excluded from the earlier analysis of just under 600 of the donors because counts were too low. A cluster of highly shared sequence variants was judged likely to represent a technical artifact of the sequencing pipeline. In an earlier analysis of 587 of the donors, most TCR beta V segments appeared in productive rearrangements about 87% or about 30% of the time, broadly matching IMGT annotations. According to a later genetic analysis, donors in an Asian-associated ancestry cluster had fewer N-insertions in productive TCRs than the approximately 690-donor mean. A few of the identified cytomegalovirus-associated TCR beta chains were confirmed in vitro to be specific for cytomegalovirus antigens. In this cohort, only TCR beta chains were sequenced, and detectable features were limited by the absence of alpha or paired-chain data. In a later analysis, the rate of TCR association differed among HLA loci, with DRB1 alleles having the most associated TCRs and HLA-C alleles having the fewest. A total of some 180 TCR beta chains were listed by the study as associated with cytomegalovirus. A later genetic analysis associated a missense DCLRE1C variant with V-gene and J-gene trimming of TCR beta chains, and an independent cohort replicated the association. Presence/absence analyses assumed roughly uniform sequencing depth across donors, an assumption that may not hold. HLA typing was unavailable for some donors at each locus, so association tests used only the typed subset. According to the authors, the approach could potentially be generalized to other disease states and immunological phenotypes. CMV serostatus was the only immune exposure information available for the cohort. In a later analysis, HLA-associated TCR beta chains showed more clonal expansion and lower generation probabilities than non-associated chains that were equally common. Some IMGT-functional V segments, including TRBV6-2 and TRBV6-3, could not be distinguished by the 87-base-pair reads and were therefore excluded. Linkage disequilibrium might explain the correlated functional status among segregating V segments, but an unknown experimental factor could not be excluded. In a later analysis, 15,000 to 20,000 TCR beta sequences were associated with specific HLA alleles at a false discovery rate of 0.05. Most CMV-associated TCR beta chains appeared to be HLA-restricted in a later analysis, and the HLA associations seemed to be driven largely by CMV exposure. A further reported finding was that TCR beta sequences accurately predicted the HLA-A and HLA-B alleles for most subjects in the first cohort. According to a later analysis, parvovirus B19, influenza, CMV and Epstein-Barr virus appeared linked to several top co-occurrence clusters. When HLA alleles, especially DR and DQ, strongly co-occurred, attributing TCR associations to individual alleles was difficult.

A remark on this clone: Which antigen it targets is not known. The junction and the germline gene differ at one end; a read error may be behind it.

CDR1 and CDR2, looked up from the germline V gene (reference sequence), are GTSNPN and SVGIG. The CDR3 spans 10 residues, from the cysteine through the phenylalanine. Only CDR3 DNA is held: 30 bases, read in frame from base 1. Preparation of the library involved the immunoSEQ multiplex PCR assay. A mixture of 60 forward primers for TCR Vbeta segments and 13 reverse primers for TCR Jbeta segments was used in the multiplex PCR. The CDR3 region of rearranged TCR beta genes was amplified from genomic DNA by a multiplex PCR assay. Amplified TCR beta libraries were sequenced as 87-base-pair reads on the Illumina HiSeq System. The source study handled its data this way. A later analysis counted approximately 76 million unique TCR beta chains across the approximately 700 repertoires, and 10 million to 11 million of these chains were shared by at least two donors. Raw reads were error-corrected and collapsed into unique sequences by a nearest-neighbor algorithm in which closely related sequences were merged to remove PCR and sequencing errors. CDR3 sequences were aligned to IMGT reference sequences to assign V, D and J gene segments. Each retained sequence needed at least a six-nucleotide match to both a V gene segment and a J gene segment. Rearrangements were classified as productive when the CDR3 lacked stop codons and remained in frame with V and J, and all other rearrangements were classified as non-productive. Following IMGT convention, CDR3 was defined as the stretch from the second conserved V-encoded cysteine to the conserved J-encoded phenylalanine. Sequences without an unambiguous match to a single V gene segment were excluded from the earlier analysis of almost 600 of the donors. An earlier analysis of approximately 590 of the donors classified V segments as functional when productive rearrangements were above 56.7% and as segregating when the standard deviation between donors was above 5%. A statistical classification framework was developed to diagnose cytomegalovirus status using the catalog of TCR beta chain sequences. A later analysis assigned V and J genes by comparing TCR nucleotide sequences with IMGT/GENE-DB human TR gene sequences. Using the TCRdist pipeline, a later analysis assigned CDR3 sequences along with most-parsimonious VDJ recombination scenarios. In a later analysis, every TCR beta chain was defined by the combination of its CDR3 amino acid sequence and its V-gene family, and reads without a unique V-gene family were dropped. In a later analysis, approximately 590 highly shared, low-generation-probability nucleotide sequences were removed to address suspected cross-contamination and a sequencing artifact. In a later analysis, a clonal expansion index for each public chain was calculated from normalized within-repertoire ranks of inferred template counts. In a later analysis, generation probabilities were computed using a VDJ recombination model fitted to out-of-frame rearrangements, and the results were checked against IGoR. Hypergeometric tests were used in a later analysis to score TCR-TCR, TCR-HLA and TCR-CMV co-occurrence, with a repertoire-size bias correction applied to the TCR pairs. In a later analysis, false discovery rates were estimated by permuting HLA or CMV assignments 20 times. In a later analysis, co-occurring TCRs were grouped with DBSCAN, and TCRdist sequence similarity was added when clustering was performed within HLA-allele-positive subsets. For co-occurrence clustering, repertoires with fewer than 30,000 or more than 120,000 public chains were excluded, along with roughly 5 repertoires with anomalous nucleotide sharing. Held by TCRdb, this immuneACCESS table contains in-frame sequences only and omits some clones. Under half of the omission traces to an unresolved V gene where checked; the cause of the rest is unknown. From that table come the V and J calls and clone size; the DNA was used to work out D and trimming. The sample's table lists a count of roughly 73,000 clones. Around 7.5% of the sample comes from the top ten.

The cohort comprised under 700 healthy bone marrow donors. At the time of sampling, all cohort members were nominally healthy, though unrecorded immune exposures were likely present. The donor tested CMV seropositive and was one of the 289 seropositive cohort members. Every donor gave a peripheral blood sample, and the peripheral blood mononuclear cells from that sample were used for TCR beta sequencing. Genomic DNA extraction from the blood cell samples was performed with the Qiagen DNeasy Blood Extraction Kit. The chain couples TRBV30 to TRBJ1-2, with no confidently assigned D gene. Material: PBMCs. The origin of this receptor is a female donor in good health and CMV-seropositive. The DNA sequence is given as TGTGCCTGGGCCCGACAAGCTGGCGCCTTC. Its translation reads: CAWARQAGAF.